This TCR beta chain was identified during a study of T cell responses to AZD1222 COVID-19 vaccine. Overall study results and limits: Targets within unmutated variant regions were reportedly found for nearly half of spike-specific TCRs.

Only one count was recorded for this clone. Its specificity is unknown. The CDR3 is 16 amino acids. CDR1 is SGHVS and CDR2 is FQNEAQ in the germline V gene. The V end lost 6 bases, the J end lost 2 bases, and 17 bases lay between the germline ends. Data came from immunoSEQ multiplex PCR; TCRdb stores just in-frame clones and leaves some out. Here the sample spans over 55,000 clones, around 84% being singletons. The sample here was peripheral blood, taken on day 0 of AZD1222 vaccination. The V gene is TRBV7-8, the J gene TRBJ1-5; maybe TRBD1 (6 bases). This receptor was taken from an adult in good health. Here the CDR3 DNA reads TGTGCCAGCAGTTCAACAGGGAGGATAGGCAATCAGCCCCAGCATTTT. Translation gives CASSSTGRIGNQPQHF.